This TCR beta chain was documented in a study of neurological immune-mediated disorders. At least ten counts were recorded for this clonotype. Synthesis of cDNA was performed by 5'RACE using 10-nucleotide random UMIs. TCRdb independently ran MiXCR on the 5' RACE reads; one entry per CDR3 protein. The sample records around 26,000 distinct CDR3 sequences, less than 8.5% being singletons. V was shortened by 2 bases and J by 0 bases, with 11 bases between the two germline ends. CDR1 is DFQATT and CDR2 is SNEGSKA in the germline V gene (reference sequence). This CDR3 region has 15 residues. Sequenced material: PBMCs. The V call is TRBV20-1, the J call TRBJ1-3; D perhaps matches TRBD1 (6 bases). The sequence was obtained from a woman between 45 and 65 years old in good health. CDR3 in DNA: TGCAGTGCTAGACCAACAGGGAGCTCTGGAAACACCATATATTTT. The encoded protein is CSARPTGSSGNTIYF.